This TCR beta chain was sequenced for a study of cytomegalovirus exposure and HLA in healthy donors. Study conclusions and caveats: TCR beta V segments were, for the most part, productive about 87% or about 30% of the time in an earlier analysis.

Details on this clone: Its antigen is not identified.

60 Vbeta and 13 Jbeta primers were used in PCR. Method: immunoSEQ multiplex PCR; TCRdb's copy keeps in-frame clones and lacks some. The sample shows approximately 82,000 clones, around 10% of them seen only once. Losses at the gene ends were 5 bases for V and 4 bases for J; bases not matched to a gene: 9. The CDR3 loop spans 15 amino acids. Germline-derived CDR1 and CDR2 are SGHTA and FQGNSA. The source of this sequence is a man in his sixties in good health and CMV-seropositive. The sequencing input was PBMCs. The V call is TRBV7-2, the J call TRBJ2-5; 8 bases are a match to TRBD2. Written as DNA, the CDR3 is TGTGCCAGCAGCACCCAGCGGGAGTACGGAGAGACCCAGTACTTC. The encoded protein is CASSTQREYGETQYF.